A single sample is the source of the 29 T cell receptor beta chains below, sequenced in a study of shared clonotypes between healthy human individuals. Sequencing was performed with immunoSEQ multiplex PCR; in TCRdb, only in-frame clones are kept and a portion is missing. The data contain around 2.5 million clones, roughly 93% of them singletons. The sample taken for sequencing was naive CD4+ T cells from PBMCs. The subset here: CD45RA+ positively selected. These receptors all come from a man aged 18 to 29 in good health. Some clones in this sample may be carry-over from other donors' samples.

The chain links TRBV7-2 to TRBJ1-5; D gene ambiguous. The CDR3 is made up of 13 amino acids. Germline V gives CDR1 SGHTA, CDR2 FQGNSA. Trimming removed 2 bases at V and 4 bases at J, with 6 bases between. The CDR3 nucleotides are TGTGCCAGCAGCTTAAGGCGGAATCAGCCCCAGCATTTT. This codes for CASSLRRNQPQHF.

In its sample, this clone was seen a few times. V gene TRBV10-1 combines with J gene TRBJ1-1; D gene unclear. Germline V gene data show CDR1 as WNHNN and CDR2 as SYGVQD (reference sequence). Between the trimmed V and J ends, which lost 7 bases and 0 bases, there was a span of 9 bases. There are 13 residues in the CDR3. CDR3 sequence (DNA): TGCGCCAGCACCCGAGGGTTGAACACTGAAGCTTTCTTT. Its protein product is CASTRGLNTEAFF.

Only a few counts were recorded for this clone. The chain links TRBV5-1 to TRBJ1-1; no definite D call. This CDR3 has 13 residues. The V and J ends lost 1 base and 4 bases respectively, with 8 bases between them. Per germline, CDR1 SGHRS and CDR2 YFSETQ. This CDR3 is CASSLLGVTEAFF. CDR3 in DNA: TGCGCCAGCAGCTTGTTGGGTGTCACTGAAGCTTTCTTT.

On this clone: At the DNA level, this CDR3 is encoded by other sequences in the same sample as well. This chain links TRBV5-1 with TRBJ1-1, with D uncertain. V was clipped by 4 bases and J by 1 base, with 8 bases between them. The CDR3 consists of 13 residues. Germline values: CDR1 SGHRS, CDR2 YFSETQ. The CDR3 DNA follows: TGCGCCAGCAGCCGCGACCCGAACACTGAAGCTTTCTTT. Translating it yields CASSRDPNTEAFF.

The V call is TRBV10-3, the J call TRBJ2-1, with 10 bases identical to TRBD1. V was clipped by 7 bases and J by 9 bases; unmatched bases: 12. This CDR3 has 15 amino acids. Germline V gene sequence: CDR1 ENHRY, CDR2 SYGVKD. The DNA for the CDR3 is TGTGCCATCAATACTCCGGGACAGGGGTTGAGTGAGCAGTTCTTC. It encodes CAINTPGQGLSEQFF.

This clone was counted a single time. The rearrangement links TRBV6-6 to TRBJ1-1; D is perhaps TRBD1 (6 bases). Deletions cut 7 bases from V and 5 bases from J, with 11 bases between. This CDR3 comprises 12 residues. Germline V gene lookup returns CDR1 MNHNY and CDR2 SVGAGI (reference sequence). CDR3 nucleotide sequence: TGTGCCAGCACCAGACAGGAAACTGAAGCTTTCTTT. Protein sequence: CASTRQETEAFF.

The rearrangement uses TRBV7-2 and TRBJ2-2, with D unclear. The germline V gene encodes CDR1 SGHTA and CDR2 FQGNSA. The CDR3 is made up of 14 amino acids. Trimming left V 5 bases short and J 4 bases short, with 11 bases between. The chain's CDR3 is CASSPARGTGELFF. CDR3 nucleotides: TGTGCCAGCAGCCCGGCCCGAGGCACCGGGGAGCTGTTTTTT.

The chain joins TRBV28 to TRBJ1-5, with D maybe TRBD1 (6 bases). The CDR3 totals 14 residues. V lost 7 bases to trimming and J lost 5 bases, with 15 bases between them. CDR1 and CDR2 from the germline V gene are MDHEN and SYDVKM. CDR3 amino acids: CASTDGTTYQPQHF. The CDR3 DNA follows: TGTGCCAGCACCGACGGGACAACGTATCAGCCCCAGCATTTT.

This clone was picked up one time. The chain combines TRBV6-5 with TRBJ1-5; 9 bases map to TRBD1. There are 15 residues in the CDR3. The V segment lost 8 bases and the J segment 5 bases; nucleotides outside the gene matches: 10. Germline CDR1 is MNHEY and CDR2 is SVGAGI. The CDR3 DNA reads TGTGCCAGCGGATCACAGGGGGCTGGCGATCAGCCCCAGCATTTT. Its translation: CASGSQGAGDQPQHF.

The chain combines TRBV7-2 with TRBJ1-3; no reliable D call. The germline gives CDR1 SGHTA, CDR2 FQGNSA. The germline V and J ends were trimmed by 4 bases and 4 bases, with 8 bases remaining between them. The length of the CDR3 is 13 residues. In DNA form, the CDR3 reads TGTGCCAGCAGCTCCCTGGGGGGAAACACCATATATTTT. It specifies CASSSLGGNTIYF.

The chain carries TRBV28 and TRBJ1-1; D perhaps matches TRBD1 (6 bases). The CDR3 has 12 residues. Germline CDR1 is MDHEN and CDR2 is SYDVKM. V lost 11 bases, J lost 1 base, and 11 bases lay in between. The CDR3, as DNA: TGTGCCGGGGGGCGGCCGAACACTGAAGCTTTCTTT. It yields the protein CAGGRPNTEAFF. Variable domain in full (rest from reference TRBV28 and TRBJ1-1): DVKVTQSSRYLVKRTGEKVFLECVQDMDHENMFWYRQDPGLGLRLIYFSYDVKMKEKGDIPEGYSVSREKKERFSLILESASTNQTSMYLCAGGRPNTEAFFGQGTRLTVV.

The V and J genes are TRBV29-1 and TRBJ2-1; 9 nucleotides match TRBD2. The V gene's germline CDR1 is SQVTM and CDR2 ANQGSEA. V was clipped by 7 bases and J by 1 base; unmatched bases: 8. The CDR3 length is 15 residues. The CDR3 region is CSAETSGLSYNEQFF. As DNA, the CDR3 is TGCAGCGCCGAGACTAGCGGTTTATCCTACAATGAGCAGTTCTTC.

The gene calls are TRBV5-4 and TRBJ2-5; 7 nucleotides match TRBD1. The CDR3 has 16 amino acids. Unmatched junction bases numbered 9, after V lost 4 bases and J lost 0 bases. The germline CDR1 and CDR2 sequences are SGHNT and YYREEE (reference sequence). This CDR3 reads CASSPPTGLDQETQYF. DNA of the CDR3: TGTGCCAGCAGCCCACCGACAGGGTTGGACCAAGAGACCCAGTACTTC.

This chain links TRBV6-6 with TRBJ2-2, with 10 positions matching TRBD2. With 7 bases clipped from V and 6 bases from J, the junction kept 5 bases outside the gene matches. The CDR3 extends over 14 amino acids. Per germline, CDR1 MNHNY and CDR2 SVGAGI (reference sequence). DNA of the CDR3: TGTGCCAGCAAGCGGGAGGGCCATTCCGGGGAGCTGTTTTTT. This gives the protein CASKREGHSGELFF.

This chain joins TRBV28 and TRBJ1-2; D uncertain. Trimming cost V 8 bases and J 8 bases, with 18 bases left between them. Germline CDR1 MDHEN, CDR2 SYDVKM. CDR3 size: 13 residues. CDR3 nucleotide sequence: TGTGCCAGCCTCTCCCACGTCTTAGGCGGCTACACCTTC. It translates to CASLSHVLGGYTF.

The CDR3 DNA reads TGTGCCAGCAGCTTGGGGGCGCGACCGGGACAGGTCTCCTACGAGCAGTACTTC. Its translation: CASSLGARPGQVSYEQYF. The chain has TRBV5-6 and TRBJ2-7; TRBD1 aligns across 8 bases. Germline loops: CDR1 SGHDT, CDR2 YYEEEE. This CDR3 is 18 amino acids long. V was clipped by 0 bases and J by 0 bases; unmatched bases: 11.

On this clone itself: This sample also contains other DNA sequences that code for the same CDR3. CDR3 protein: CATSKGTVYEQYF. The CDR3 nucleotides read TGTGCCACCAGCAAAGGGACAGTCTACGAGCAGTACTTC. This chain joins TRBV15 and TRBJ2-7; 7 positions match TRBD1. The CDR3 covers 13 residues. Germline CDR1 is LNHNV and CDR2 is YYDKDF (reference sequence). V was clipped by 4 bases and J by 3 bases; unmatched bases: 3.

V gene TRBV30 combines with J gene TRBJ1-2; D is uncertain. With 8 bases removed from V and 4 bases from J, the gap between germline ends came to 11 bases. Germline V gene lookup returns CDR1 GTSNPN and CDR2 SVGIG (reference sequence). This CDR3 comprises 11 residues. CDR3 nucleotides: TGTGCCGGACGAACCGGCTATGGCTACACCTTC. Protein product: CAGRTGYGYTF.

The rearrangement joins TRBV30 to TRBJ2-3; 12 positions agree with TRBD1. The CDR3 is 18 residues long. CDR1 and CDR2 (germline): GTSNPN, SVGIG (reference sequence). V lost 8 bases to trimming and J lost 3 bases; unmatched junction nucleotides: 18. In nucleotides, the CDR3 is TGTGCCGCACAGGGGAGGGGACAGGGGGCGCTTAGGACAGATACGCAGTATTTT. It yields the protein CAAQGRGQGALRTDTQYF.

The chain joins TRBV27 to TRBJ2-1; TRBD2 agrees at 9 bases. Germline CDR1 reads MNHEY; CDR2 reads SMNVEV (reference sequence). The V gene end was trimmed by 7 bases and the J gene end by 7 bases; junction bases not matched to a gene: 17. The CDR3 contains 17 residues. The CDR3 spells CASTLRGGASETNEQFF. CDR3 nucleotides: TGTGCCAGCACCCTGCGGGGGGGGGCTAGCGAGACGAATGAGCAGTTCTTC.

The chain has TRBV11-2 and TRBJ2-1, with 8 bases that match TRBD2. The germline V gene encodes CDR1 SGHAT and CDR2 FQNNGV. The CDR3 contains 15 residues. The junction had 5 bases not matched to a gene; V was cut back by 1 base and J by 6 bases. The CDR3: CASSLAGGVSNEQFF. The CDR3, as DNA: TGTGCCAGCAGCTTAGCGGGAGGGGTTAGCAATGAGCAGTTCTTC.

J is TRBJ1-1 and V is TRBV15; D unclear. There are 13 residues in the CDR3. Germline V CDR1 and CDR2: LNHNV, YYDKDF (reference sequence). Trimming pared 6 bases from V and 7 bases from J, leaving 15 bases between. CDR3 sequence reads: CATRPTHIGEAFF. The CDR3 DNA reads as TGTGCCACCAGGCCGACCCACATCGGTGAAGCTTTCTTT.

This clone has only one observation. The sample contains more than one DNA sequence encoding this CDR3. For the CDR3, the DNA is TGTGCCAGCAGTTACTCGACCGGGCTGGAGACCCAGTACTTC. Residues: CASSYSTGLETQYF. V and J are TRBV6-5 and TRBJ2-5, with D unclear. The CDR3 runs 14 residues. The germline V gene encodes CDR1 MNHEY and CDR2 SVGAGI. Trimming took off 0 bases at V and 5 bases at J, with 10 bases between the two ends.

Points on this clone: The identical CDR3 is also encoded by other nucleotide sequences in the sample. The DNA for the CDR3 is TGTGCCAGCAGCCTAGGACTAGCGGGGCCCACAGATACGCAGTATTTT. This sequence encodes CASSLGLAGPTDTQYF. The V call is TRBV7-9, the J call TRBJ2-3; 12 nucleotides agree with TRBD2. The CDR3 has 16 amino acids. The J segment lost 2 bases and the V segment lost 5 bases, leaving 5 bases of the junction unmatched. Germline V CDR1 and CDR2: SEHNR, FQNEAQ (reference sequence). Supplemented by reference TRBV7-9 and TRBJ2-3, the full variable domain reads DTGVSQNPRHKITKRGQNVTFRCDPISEHNRLYWYRQTLGQGPEFLTYFQNEAQLEKSRLLSDRFSAERPKGSFSTLEIQRTEQGDSAMYLCASSLGLAGPTDTQYFGPGTRLTVL.

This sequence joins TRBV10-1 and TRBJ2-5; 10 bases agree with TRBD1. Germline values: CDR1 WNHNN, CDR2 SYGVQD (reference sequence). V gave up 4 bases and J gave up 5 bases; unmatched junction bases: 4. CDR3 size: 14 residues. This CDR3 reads CASSGGQGGETQYF. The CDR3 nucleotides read TGCGCCAGCAGTGGTGGACAGGGGGGCGAGACCCAGTACTTC.

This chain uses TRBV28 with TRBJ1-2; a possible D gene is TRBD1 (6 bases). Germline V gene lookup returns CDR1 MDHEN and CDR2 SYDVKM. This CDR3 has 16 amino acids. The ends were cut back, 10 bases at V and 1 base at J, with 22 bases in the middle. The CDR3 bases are TGTGCCACCTTAGCGGGGGCGGCTACAAATAACTATGGCTACACCTTC. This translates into CATLAGAATNNYGYTF.

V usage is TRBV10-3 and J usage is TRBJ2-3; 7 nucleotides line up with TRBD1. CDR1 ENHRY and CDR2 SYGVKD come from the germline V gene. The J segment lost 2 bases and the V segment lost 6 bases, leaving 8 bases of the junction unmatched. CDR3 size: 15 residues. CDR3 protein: CAISFGQAYTDTQYF. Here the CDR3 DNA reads TGTGCCATCAGCTTCGGACAGGCCTACACAGATACGCAGTATTTT.

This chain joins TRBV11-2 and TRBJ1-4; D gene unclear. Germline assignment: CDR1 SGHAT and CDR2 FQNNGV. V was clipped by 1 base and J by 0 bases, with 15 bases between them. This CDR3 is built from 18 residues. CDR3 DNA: TGTGCCAGCAGCTTAGGAGGGCGGAGTTTTGCAACTAATGAAAAACTGTTTTTT. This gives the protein CASSLGGRSFATNEKLFF.

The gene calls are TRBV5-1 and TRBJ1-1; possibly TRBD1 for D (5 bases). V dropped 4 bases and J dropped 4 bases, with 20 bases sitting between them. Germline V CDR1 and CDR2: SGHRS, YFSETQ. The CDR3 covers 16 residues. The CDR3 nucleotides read TGCGCCAGCAGCCACCTATGGACACCGCAAGGCACTGAAGCTTTCTTT. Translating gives CASSHLWTPQGTEAFF.